This T cell receptor (beta chain) was obtained from a study of a mutant IDH1 vaccine in newly diagnosed glioma. The germline V gene has CDR1 SGHDN and CDR2 FVKESK. Trimming removed 5 bases at V and 6 bases at J, with 8 bases between. This CDR3 has 12 amino acids. Time point of the sample: baseline, week 1 (first vaccination visit). The treatment: pre-vaccination baseline after standard-of-care therapy. Method: immunoSEQ multiplex PCR; TCRdb's copy keeps in-frame clones and lacks some. The repertoire holds approximately 20,000 clones, with roughly 88% as singletons. This clone was counted a few times. The sample was PBMCs, taken from a glioma patient treated with radiotherapy, temozolomide or both. The V gene is TRBV14, the J gene TRBJ1-3, with D unclear. This TCR was recovered from a middle-aged man with glioma. This CDR3 is CASSNNLNTIYF. The CDR3, as DNA: TGTGCCAGCAGCAACAACCTAAACACCATATATTTT.